This TCR beta chain was profiled in a study of cytomegalovirus exposure and HLA in healthy donors. With respect to this clone: What it binds is not known.

Study results and caveats: According to a later analysis, most TCR beta chains associated with CMV appeared HLA-restricted. Clonal expansion, a later analysis showed, was greater in HLA-associated TCR beta chains than in equally common others.

Germline loops: CDR1 LGHNA, CDR2 YSLEER. The CDR3 totals 17 residues. Trimming removed 4 bases from V and 5 bases from J; junction bases left unmatched: 12. Use of 60 Vbeta and 13 Jbeta primers characterized the PCR. The method was immunoSEQ multiplex PCR; TCRdb's version includes in-frame clones alone and lacks a portion of them. The sample contains under 90,000 clones, about 87% of which appear only once. This TCR came from a man between 18 and 29 years old in good health and CMV-seronegative. The sequenced sample was PBMCs. The chain has TRBV4-3 and TRBJ2-2; 8 bases match TRBD2. Written as DNA, the CDR3 is TGCGCCAGCAGCCCCGGGGGGGGCGCGGGTTTTACCGGGGAGCTGTTTTTT. This translates into CASSPGGGAGFTGELFF.